At least ten counts were recorded for the clone carrying this TCR beta chain. The antigen remains unidentified. TCRdb recomputed calls from the 5' RACE reads with MiXCR, one row per CDR3 protein. The top ten hold roughly 3.1% of the sample, which has a few hundred thousand distinct CDR3 sequences, about 8.5% seen once. The record originates from a study of identical twins. Study-wide findings and caveats: Invariant MAIT and iNKT cells may have partly biased zero-insertion analyses. Insertions ran lower in abundant cord blood beta clonotypes, though not in memory repertoires.

The sample was also reused in another study, on yellow fever vaccine responses in identical twins.

The source of this sequence is a woman aged 18-29 years in good health. The specimen sequenced was CD8+ T cells sorted from blood.

The CDR3 DNA reads as TGTGCCAGCGTTCTAGCGGGAGGGCCGTACACCGGGGAGCTGTTTTTT. It codes for CASVLAGGPYTGELFF. The chain recombines TRBV28 with TRBJ2-2; 12 bases map to TRBD2. Per germline, CDR1 MDHEN and CDR2 SYDVKM. This CDR3 comprises 16 residues. Trimming removed 8 bases from V and 3 bases from J; junction bases left unmatched: 7.